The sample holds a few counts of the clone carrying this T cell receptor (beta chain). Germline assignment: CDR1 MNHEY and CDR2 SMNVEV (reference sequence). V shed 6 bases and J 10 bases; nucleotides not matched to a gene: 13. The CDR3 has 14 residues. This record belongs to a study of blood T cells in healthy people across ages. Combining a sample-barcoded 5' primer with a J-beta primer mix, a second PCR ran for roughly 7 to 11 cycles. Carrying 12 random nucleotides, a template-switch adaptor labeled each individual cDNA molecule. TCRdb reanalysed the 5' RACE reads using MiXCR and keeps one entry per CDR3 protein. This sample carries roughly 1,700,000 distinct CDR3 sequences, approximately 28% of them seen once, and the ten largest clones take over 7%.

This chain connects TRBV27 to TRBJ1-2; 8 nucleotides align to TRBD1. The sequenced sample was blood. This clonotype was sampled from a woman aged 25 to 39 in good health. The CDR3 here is CASRPAGTGSFYTF. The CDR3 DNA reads TGTGCCAGCAGACCTGCCGGGACAGGATCGTTCTACACCTTC.